A single sample is the source of the 9 T cell receptor beta chains below, sequenced in a study of shared clonotypes between healthy human individuals. Selected positively for CCR7 and CD45RO-negative, naive CD8 cells excluded terminally differentiated effector memory CD45RA+ cells. Profiling relied on immunoSEQ multiplex PCR, and the TCRdb table lists in-frame clones only, not all of them. The data show about 1,900,000 clones, about 95% seen once. Sequenced sample: naive CD8+ T cells sorted from blood. The origin of the receptors is a man aged 18 to 30 in good health.

The chain combines TRBV2 with TRBJ1-4, with TRBD1 as a possible D gene (5 bases). The CDR3 runs 15 residues. The germline V and J ends were trimmed by 7 bases and 0 bases, with 12 bases remaining between them. Germline loops: CDR1 SNHLY, CDR2 FYNNEI. CDR3: CASKAGGATNEKLFF. CDR3 in DNA: TGTGCCAGCAAAGCGGGAGGGGCAACTAATGAAAAACTGTTTTTT. The complete variable domain, with remaining parts taken from reference TRBV2 and TRBJ1-4, reads EPEVTQTPSHQVTQMGQEVILRCVPISNHLYFYWYRQILGQKVEFLVSFYNNEISEKSEIFDDQFSVERPDGSNFTLKIRSTKLEDSAMYFCASKAGGATNEKLFFGSGTQLSVL.

The V gene is TRBV7-3, the J gene TRBJ1-2; possible D gene TRBD1, 5 bases. Trimming shortened V by 6 bases and J by 7 bases, and 12 bases separated the two germline ends. CDR1 and CDR2 (germline): SGHTA, FQGTGA. CDR3 size: 12 residues. The CDR3 spells CASRGQLIGYTF. The CDR3 DNA reads as TGTGCCAGCAGAGGACAATTGATTGGCTACACCTTC.

The chain combines TRBV10-3 with TRBJ1-3; the D is unclear. The length of the CDR3 is 16 residues. Germline V gives CDR1 ENHRY, CDR2 SYGVKD. The V and J ends lost 0 bases and 0 bases respectively, with 9 bases between them. This chain's CDR3 is CAISESRQSSGNTIYF. The CDR3, as DNA: TGTGCCATCAGTGAGTCGAGGCAGAGCTCTGGAAACACCATATATTTT.

The table lists this clone with a few counts. The gene calls are TRBV7-9 and TRBJ2-7; 7 bases are shared with TRBD1. CDR1 SEHNR and CDR2 FQNEAQ come from the germline V gene (reference sequence). This CDR3 comprises 15 residues. The ends lost 5 bases at V and 6 bases at J; junction bases unmatched: 13. The CDR3 spells CASSRSTGNLREQYF. DNA of the CDR3: TGTGCCAGCAGCCGTTCGACAGGGAATCTGCGCGAGCAGTACTTC.

This clone was found once. The chain recombines TRBV6-6 with TRBJ1-1, with D possibly matching TRBD1 (5 bases). V lost 4 bases, J lost 0 bases, and 9 bases lay in between. Germline CDR1 MNHNY, CDR2 SVGAGI (reference sequence). The CDR3 has 14 amino acids. CDR3 amino acids: CASSWGGMNTEAFF. The DNA for the CDR3 is TGTGCCAGCAGTTGGGGGGGAATGAACACTGAAGCTTTCTTT.

V usage is TRBV2 and J usage is TRBJ2-7; D unclear. The CDR3 loop spans 13 amino acids. Trimming cost V 2 bases and J 3 bases, with 8 bases left between them. In germline, CDR1 is SNHLY, CDR2 FYNNEI. This chain's CDR3 is CASSEMDRYEQYF. CDR3 nucleotide sequence: TGTGCCAGCAGTGAAATGGACCGCTACGAGCAGTACTTC.

V and J are TRBV25-1 and TRBJ2-7; D might be TRBD1 or TRBD2, each matching 6 bases. The CDR3 contains 11 residues. The germline gives CDR1 MGHDK, CDR2 SYGVNS. V lost 3 bases and J lost 10, with 10 bases in between. The CDR3 DNA is TGTGCCAGCAGTGAGCGGGACACCCAGTACTTC. Translated: CASSERDTQYF.

The DNA for the CDR3 is TGTGCCAGCAGCCGGACTAGCGGGAGGGGGGAGACCCAGTACTTC. It translates to CASSRTSGRGETQYF. J is TRBJ2-5 and V is TRBV14; 15 nucleotides align to TRBD2. This CDR3 is 15 amino acids long. The V gene end was trimmed by 4 bases and the J gene end by 5 bases; junction bases not matched to a gene: 2. Per the germline V gene, CDR1 is SGHDN and CDR2 is FVKESK.

J is TRBJ2-2 and V is TRBV13; 8 bases are a match to TRBD1. This CDR3 is 16 amino acids long. With 4 bases clipped from V and 1 base from J, the junction kept 5 bases outside the gene matches. Germline V CDR1 and CDR2: PRHDT, FYEKMQ (reference sequence). CDR3 amino acids: CASSSAGTGNTGELFF. In DNA form, the CDR3 reads TGTGCCAGCAGCTCAGCCGGGACAGGGAACACCGGGGAGCTGTTTTTT. The complete variable domain, with remaining parts taken from reference TRBV13 and TRBJ2-2, reads AAGVIQSPRHLIKEKRETATLKCYPIPRHDTVYWYQQGPGQDPQFLISFYEKMQSDKGSIPDRFSAQQFSDYHSELNMSSLELGDSALYFCASSSAGTGNTGELFFGEGSRLTVL.